The next 14 T cell receptor beta chains were all read from a single sample in a study of shared clonotypes between healthy human individuals. Repertoires were generated with immunoSEQ multiplex PCR, while TCRdb's copy carries only in-frame clones and drops some. The table lists some 450,000 clones, more than 70% of them singletons. Specimen: PBMCs. The receptors come from a woman in her thirties or forties in good health. Some clones in this sample may be carry-over from other donors' samples.

This sequence joins TRBV7-8 and TRBJ2-3, with 8 bases identical to TRBD1. The V gene end was trimmed by 5 bases and the J gene end by 2 bases; junction bases not matched to a gene: 9. The CDR3 loop spans 16 amino acids. Germline-derived CDR1 and CDR2 are SGHVS and FQNEAQ. The CDR3 loop is CASSHNPGQDTDTQYF. CDR3 DNA sequence: TGTGCCAGCAGCCACAACCCGGGACAGGACACAGATACGCAGTATTTT.

The chain employs TRBV11-3 and TRBJ2-7; D perhaps matches TRBD1 (7 bases). The CDR3 is 20 residues long. Looked up from germline, CDR1 is SGHNT and CDR2 is YENEEA. V lost 4 bases and J lost 6, with 34 bases in between. Written as DNA, the CDR3 is TGTGCCAGCAGCTCAGCATGTGCGGGACAGAACCTGAACAACCGCCTCGAGCAGTACTTC. Encoded protein: CASSSACAGQNLNNRLEQYF.

This clone occurred a few times. This rearrangement joins TRBV7-2 to TRBJ1-1; 9 nucleotides align to TRBD1. Per the germline V gene, CDR1 is SGHTA and CDR2 is FQGNSA. The CDR3 is made up of 19 amino acids. The V gene end was trimmed by 5 bases and the J gene end by 2 bases; junction bases not matched to a gene: 18. This CDR3 reads CASSPQNRGRFRVNTEAFF. CDR3 nucleotides: TGTGCCAGCAGCCCCCAGAACAGGGGGCGTTTTAGGGTCAACACTGAAGCTTTCTTT.

This clone was seen a few times. The chain uses TRBV5-8 and TRBJ1-3, with a weak D call TRBD1 (6 bases). Trimming removed 1 base at V and 4 bases at J, with 15 bases between. This CDR3 region has 16 residues. The germline V gene has CDR1 SGHTS and CDR2 YDEGEE. Written as DNA, the CDR3 is TGTGCCAGCAGCTTGTGGCCAGGGGCTTACGGAAACACCATATATTTT. Translating it yields CASSLWPGAYGNTIYF. The whole variable domain, filled in from reference TRBV5-8 and TRBJ1-3, reads EAGVTQSPTHLIKTRGQQATLRCSPISGHTSVYWYQQALGLGLQFLLWYDEGEERNRGNFPPRFSGRQFPNYSSELNVNALELEDSALYLCASSLWPGAYGNTIYFGEGSWLTVV.

CDR3 DNA: TGTGCCAGCAGCTTCCCCGCGACTTACGAGCAGTACTTC. Encoded protein: CASSFPATYEQYF. The chain has TRBV7-2 and TRBJ2-7; D unresolved. The germline CDR1 and CDR2 sequences are SGHTA and FQGNSA. V lost 3 bases to trimming and J lost 4 bases, with 10 bases between them. This CDR3 comprises 13 residues.

The chain links TRBV5-6 to TRBJ2-3; D not certain. Trimming shortened V by 1 base and J by 0 bases, and 15 bases separated the two germline ends. The length of the CDR3 is 17 residues. Germline loops: CDR1 SGHDT, CDR2 YYEEEE. The CDR3 here is CASSLLRSAQSTDTQYF. In DNA, the CDR3 is TGTGCCAGCAGCTTGCTACGATCGGCGCAAAGCACAGATACGCAGTATTTT.

The genes are TRBV19 and TRBJ2-7; possible D gene TRBD2, 7 bases. V was pared by 1 base and J by 6 bases, with 19 bases between. The CDR3 consists of 16 residues. Per the germline V gene, CDR1 is LNHDA and CDR2 is SQIVND (reference sequence). CDR3 in DNA: TGTGCCAGTAGTATAGCCTTTTCGGGGGGCTTCTCCGAGCAGTACTTC. The encoded protein is CASSIAFSGGFSEQYF.

This chain connects TRBV7-9 to TRBJ1-6; 7 bases agree with TRBD1. CDR3 size: 15 residues. J gave up 9 bases and V 4 bases, and 9 bases lay outside the gene matches. The germline CDR1 and CDR2 sequences are SEHNR and FQNEAQ (reference sequence). The CDR3 spells CASSSLTGRSSPLHF. The CDR3 DNA reads as TGTGCCAGCAGCTCCTTGACAGGGAGGTCTTCACCCCTCCACTTT.

The chain couples TRBV7-2 to TRBJ2-3; the D is unclear. Germline V CDR1 and CDR2: SGHTA, FQGNSA. CDR3 length equals 14 residues. V lost 1 base and J 4 bases, leaving 9 bases between the germline ends. This CDR3 reads CASSLDPGPDTQYF. The CDR3 DNA reads TGTGCCAGCAGCTTAGATCCGGGCCCAGATACGCAGTATTTT.

The J gene is TRBJ1-3, the V gene TRBV4-3, with D maybe TRBD1 (6 bases). Germline V gene data show CDR1 as LGHNA and CDR2 as YSLEER. V dropped 1 base and J dropped 4 bases, with 14 bases sitting between them. This CDR3 has 16 amino acids. The CDR3 DNA follows: TGCGCCAGCAGCCAAGCGGCGACAGGTCCAGGAAACACCATATATTTT. Protein product: CASSQAATGPGNTIYF.

This clone was observed once. J is TRBJ2-3 and V is TRBV28; 9 bases are shared with TRBD2. The germline V gene has CDR1 MDHEN and CDR2 SYDVKM. V shed 6 bases and J 5 bases; nucleotides not matched to a gene: 9. CDR3 length: 15 residues. The CDR3 region has the DNA TGTGCCAGCAGATCCTTAGCGGGAGAGGGAGATACGCAGTATTTT. Protein: CASRSLAGEGDTQYF. Full variable domain (missing parts from reference TRBV28 and TRBJ2-3): DVKVTQSSRYLVKRTGEKVFLECVQDMDHENMFWYRQDPGLGLRLIYFSYDVKMKEKGDIPEGYSVSREKKERFSLILESASTNQTSMYLCASRSLAGEGDTQYFGPGTRLTVL.

This clone was recorded a few times. The chain is built from TRBV7-8 and TRBJ2-7; 8 bases line up with TRBD1. Germline lookup yields CDR1 SGHVS and CDR2 FQNEAQ. Trimming cost V 5 bases and J 5 bases; bases outside gene matches: 5. The CDR3 has 13 amino acids. The CDR3 spells CASSPDRADEQYF. The DNA of the CDR3 is TGTGCCAGCAGCCCGGACAGGGCCGACGAGCAGTACTTC.

As to this clone: This may be a read error, as it is one base from a much larger clone. The gene calls are TRBV5-4 and TRBJ2-1; D gene ambiguous. The CDR3 sequence is 12 residues long. Germline V gives CDR1 SGHNT, CDR2 YYREEE (reference sequence). V shed 3 bases and J shed 2 bases, with 3 bases lying between them. CDR3 bases: TGTGCCAGCAGCTCGACCTACAATGAGCAGTTCTTC. Translated, it gives CASSSTYNEQFF.

With regard to this clone: A far bigger clonotype differs at one base, so this is likely a read error. The rearrangement links TRBV7-9 to TRBJ2-1; 10 bases are a match to TRBD1. The germline V gene has CDR1 SEHNR and CDR2 FQNEAQ (reference sequence). The CDR3 is made up of 16 amino acids. V was clipped by 5 bases and J by 12 bases; unmatched bases: 16. CDR3 sequence reads: CASSPGPGTGVFGQFF. Written as DNA, the CDR3 is TGTGCCAGCAGCCCGGGGCCCGGGACAGGGGTGTTTGGGCAGTTCTTC.